Below, 23 T cell receptor beta chains from the same sample are listed, as sequenced in a study of blood T cells in healthy people across ages. A second PCR, run for roughly 7 to 12 cycles, used a sample-barcoded 5' primer plus a J-beta primer mix. TCRdb processed the 5' RACE reads anew with MiXCR; each CDR3 protein has one entry. The table records a few hundred thousand distinct CDR3 sequences, 27% of them present only once. Sequenced material: blood. These receptor sequences come from an older woman in good health.

The V gene is TRBV11-2, the J gene TRBJ2-2; D gene unclear. The CDR3 loop spans 11 amino acids. Per germline, CDR1 SGHAT and CDR2 FQNNGV. The ends were cut back, 6 bases at V and 9 bases at J, with 8 bases in the middle. CDR3 sequence: CASRVTRELFF. DNA for the CDR3: TGTGCCAGCAGAGTTACGAGGGAGCTGTTTTTT.

A few counts support this clonotype. The chain is built from TRBV7-3 and TRBJ2-1; 8 bases fit TRBD2. The CDR3 sequence is 21 residues long. CDR1 SGHTA and CDR2 FQGTGA come from the germline V gene. Germline trimming cut 4 bases from V and 3 bases from J; bases unmatched to any gene: 23. CDR3 sequence: CASSSRLPSGGPTELYNEQFF. For the CDR3, the DNA is TGTGCCAGCAGCTCTCGACTACCCAGCGGGGGACCAACAGAACTCTACAATGAGCAGTTCTTC.

The chain carries TRBV27 and TRBJ2-6; D may be TRBD2 (6 bases). The CDR3 spans 17 residues. CDR1 is MNHEY and CDR2 is SMNVEV in the germline V gene (reference sequence). With 5 bases removed from V and 0 bases from J, the gap between germline ends came to 14 bases. The DNA of the CDR3 is TGTGCCAGCAGTCCTCTAGCGCTCGACTCTGGGGCCAACGTCCTGACTTTC. Translation: CASSPLALDSGANVLTF.

In DNA form, the CDR3 reads TGCAGTGCTAGACTGGATATCAATGAGCAGTTCTTC. It codes for CSARLDINEQFF. The chain combines TRBV20-1 with TRBJ2-1; D is uncertain. V lost 2 bases and J 6 bases, leaving 8 bases between the germline ends. Germline CDR1 reads DFQATT; CDR2 reads SNEGSKA (reference sequence). The CDR3 consists of 12 residues.

The chain employs TRBV5-1 and TRBJ2-5, with TRBD2 matching 8 bases. The J call may not be correct, given that the DNA end is closer to TRBJ2-1. Germline values: CDR1 SGHRS, CDR2 YFSETQ. There are 14 residues in the CDR3. The CDR3 DNA sequence: TGCGCCAGCAGCTTGGGGACTAGCAACAATGAGCAGTTCTTC. Protein sequence: CASSLGTSNNEQFF.

This clonotype showed up many times. J is TRBJ2-5 and V is TRBV3-1, with D perhaps TRBD1 (8 bases). The last part of the DNA fits TRBJ2-7 better; the J call may be wrong. CDR1 is LGHDT and CDR2 is YNNKEL in the germline V gene (reference sequence). The CDR3 totals 15 residues. The CDR3 reads CASSLTTGGGHEQYF. The CDR3 region has the DNA TGTGCCAGCAGCCTGACTACAGGGGGGGGACACGAGCAGTACTTC.

This clonotype was counted a few times. The rearrangement uses TRBV29-1 and TRBJ1-1, with D uncertain. The CDR3 has 13 amino acids. CDR1 is SQVTM and CDR2 is ANQGSEA in the germline V gene. V gave up 1 base and J gave up 0 bases, with 6 bases separating them. CDR3 protein: CSVEGALNTEAFF. The CDR3 DNA reads TGCAGCGTTGAAGGGGCTTTGAACACTGAAGCTTTCTTT.

This clonotype appeared a few times. The chain couples TRBV20-1 to TRBJ2-1; the match to TRBD2 covers 9 bases. This CDR3 spans 16 amino acids. V was pared by 1 base and J by 7 bases, with 11 bases of the junction left unmatched. The germline V gene encodes CDR1 DFQATT and CDR2 SNEGSKA (reference sequence). The CDR3 sequence: CSARAVQRGAWNEQFF. CDR3 in DNA: TGCAGTGCTAGAGCAGTCCAGCGGGGGGCATGGAATGAGCAGTTCTTC.

This clonotype turned up a few times. For the CDR3, the DNA is TGCGCCAGCAGCCAAGACTATATACAGACTACTATCACAGATACGCAGTATTTT. This codes for CASSQDYIQTTITDTQYF. This chain connects TRBV4-3 to TRBJ2-3; D perhaps matches TRBD2 (5 bases). V was pared by 0 bases and J by 2 bases, with 18 bases between. Germline V gives CDR1 LGHNA, CDR2 YSLEER. The CDR3 spans 18 residues.

This clonotype was seen a handful of times. The chain employs TRBV7-2 and TRBJ1-1, with D maybe TRBD1 (5 bases). Trimming stripped 3 bases from V and 6 bases from J, with 14 bases between. The CDR3 is made up of 14 amino acids. The V gene's germline CDR1 is SGHTA and CDR2 FQGNSA. The CDR3 nucleotides are TGTGCCAGCAGCTTCTCAGGAGGGGTCGCTGAAGCTTTCTTT. This codes for CASSFSGGVAEAFF.

The V call is TRBV6-5, the J call TRBJ1-4, with TRBD1 matching over 7 bases. V was pared by 1 base and J by 11 bases, with 10 bases of the junction left unmatched. Per germline, CDR1 MNHEY and CDR2 SVGAGI. The length of the CDR3 is 15 residues. The CDR3 region has the DNA TGTGCCAGCAGTTACTTTTCTCGGGGGACAGAGAAACTGTTTTTT. Protein: CASSYFSRGTEKLFF.

This sequence joins TRBV7-6 and TRBJ1-6, with TRBD1 matching over 9 bases. The germline V gene encodes CDR1 SGHVS and CDR2 FNYEAQ. The V segment lost 5 bases and the J segment 11 bases; nucleotides outside the gene matches: 7. The CDR3 is made up of 14 amino acids. CDR3 coding DNA: TGTGCCAGCAGCCTCACGACAGGGGGAACACCCCTCCACTTT. It codes for CASSLTTGGTPLHF.

CDR3 region: CASGYDRGETQYF. DNA of the CDR3: TGTGCCAGCGGGTATGACAGGGGAGAGACCCAGTACTTC. The chain links TRBV7-9 to TRBJ2-5; 8 bases are shared with TRBD1. The CDR3 contains 13 residues. In germline, CDR1 is SEHNR, CDR2 FQNEAQ (reference sequence). Trimming took 8 bases from V and 4 from J; bases not matched to a gene: 6.

The rearrangement uses TRBV6-6 and TRBJ1-1; 7 bases map to TRBD1. The CDR3 is made up of 15 amino acids. The V and J ends lost 0 bases and 1 base, in that order; junction bases with no gene match: 2. CDR1 is MNHNY, CDR2 SVGAGI, per germline (reference sequence). The CDR3 here is CASSYSRQGNTEAFF. CDR3 bases: TGTGCCAGCAGTTACTCGAGACAGGGGAACACTGAAGCTTTCTTT.

This clonotype was seen a few times. The rearrangement joins TRBV4-3 to TRBJ2-2; 10 bases fit TRBD2. This CDR3 region has 16 residues. Germline trimming cut 1 base from V and 1 base from J; bases unmatched to any gene: 0. From germline, CDR1 is LGHNA and CDR2 YSLEER. CDR3 DNA: TGCGCCAGCAGCCAAGGACTAGCGGGGAACACCGGGGAGCTGTTTTTT. Translated: CASSQGLAGNTGELFF.

The chain recombines TRBV20-1 with TRBJ2-1, with a possible D match to TRBD2 (7 bases). Germline V gives CDR1 DFQATT, CDR2 SNEGSKA (reference sequence). The germline V and J ends were trimmed by 5 bases and 7 bases, with 15 bases remaining between them. CDR3 length equals 13 residues. CDR3 sequence reads: CSAPAGAGNEQFF. CDR3 nucleotides: TGCAGTGCTCCGGCGGGGGCGGGTAATGAGCAGTTCTTC.

The J gene is TRBJ2-3, the V gene TRBV6-5; TRBD1 matches 8 bases. Germline-derived CDR1 and CDR2 are MNHEY and SVGAGI. The CDR3 spans 14 residues. The J segment lost 5 bases and the V segment lost 2 bases, leaving 3 bases of the junction unmatched. The CDR3 sequence is CASSYAQGGDTQYF. The CDR3 DNA is TGTGCCAGCAGTTACGCACAGGGGGGAGATACGCAGTATTTT.

In its sample, this clonotype was seen many times. The rearrangement joins TRBV9 to TRBJ2-7; 9 nucleotides agree with TRBD2. Trimming cost V 2 bases and J 0 bases; bases outside gene matches: 15. Germline-derived CDR1 and CDR2 are SGDLS and YYNGEE. This CDR3 region has 19 residues. The CDR3 DNA reads TGTGCCAGCAGCGTTGGGATAGCGGGGGTTTCCTCCAACTCCTACGAGCAGTACTTC. Translating gives CASSVGIAGVSSNSYEQYF.

CDR3 region: CASSFHQGGLNYGYTF. The CDR3 region has the DNA TGTGCCAGCAGTTTTCACCAGGGGGGGCTTAACTATGGCTACACCTTC. The J gene is TRBJ1-2, the V gene TRBV27; the match to TRBD1 covers 7 bases. This CDR3 has 16 amino acids. The junction had 8 bases not matched to a gene; V was cut back by 3 bases and J by 1 base. Germline CDR1 reads MNHEY; CDR2 reads SMNVEV (reference sequence).

This clonotype was seen a handful of times. This chain links TRBV25-1 with TRBJ2-5, with D maybe TRBD2 (6 bases). This CDR3 comprises 13 residues. The V gene lost 10 bases and the J gene lost 4 bases, with 16 bases spanning the gap. CDR1 and CDR2 from the germline V gene are MGHDK and SYGVNS. CDR3 sequence (DNA): TGTGCCATCCCAAGCGGGTGGGCAGAGACCCAGTACTTC. This gives the protein CAIPSGWAETQYF.

Regarding this clonotype: Germline and junction disagree at one end, which may indicate a read error. The rearrangement links TRBV7-2 to TRBJ2-1, with 7 bases that match TRBD2. The CDR3 is 16 residues long. The germline gives CDR1 SGHTA, CDR2 FQGNSA. CDR3 sequence: CASERTSAASYSEQFF. CDR3 nucleotides: TGTGCCAGCGAGAGAACTAGCGCCGCCTCCTACAGTGAGCAGTTCTTC.

CDR3 loop: CASGRKGEETQYF. The CDR3 DNA reads TGCGCCAGCGGCCGCAAGGGCGAAGAGACCCAGTACTTC. This rearrangement joins TRBV5-1 to TRBJ2-5; D unresolved. Per the germline V gene, CDR1 is SGHRS and CDR2 is YFSETQ. The CDR3 is made up of 13 amino acids. Trimming pared 7 bases from V and 3 bases from J, leaving 13 bases between.

This clonotype was seen a handful of times. V is TRBV20-1 and J is TRBJ1-6, with D possibly matching TRBD1 (5 bases). CDR3 size: 13 residues. Germline V gives CDR1 DFQATT, CDR2 SNEGSKA (reference sequence). The ends were cut back, 5 bases at V and 3 bases at J, with 8 bases in the middle. CDR3 coding DNA: TGCAGTGCTGCCGACAGCTATAATTCACCCCTCCACTTT. Encoded protein: CSAADSYNSPLHF.